The 13 T cell receptor beta chains listed next were all sequenced from one sample in a study of blood T cell repertoires in COVID-19 (dated by TCRdb to 2019 to 2021). Receptor amplification or capture employed the immunoSEQ multiplex PCR assay. TCRdb limited this immuneACCESS table to in-frame rearrangements with V and J called. A share of clones is missing; checked studies link under half to unresolved V genes, and the rest is unexplained. This sample is represented by approximately 290,000 clones; 90% to 95% of them were singletons. 2% to 2.5% of the sample comes from the top ten. The sequencing input was peripheral blood. Receptors originate from a young woman with COVID-19, enrolled during active disease.

The chain couples TRBV3-1 (or the pseudogene TRBV3-2) to TRBJ1-6; D gene unclear. This CDR3 region has 15 residues. In germline, CDR1 is LGHDT, CDR2 YNNKEL (reference sequence). V was cut by 0 bases and J by 9 bases, with 12 bases left in between. Written as DNA, the CDR3 is TGTGCCAGCAGCCAAGACCCGGGGTTAGGTTCACCCCTCCACTTT. Residues: CASSQDPGLGSPLHF.

The chain joins TRBV3-1 (or the pseudogene TRBV3-2) to TRBJ1-2; 7 positions match TRBD1. Trimming cost V 1 base and J 0 bases; bases outside gene matches: 5. The length of the CDR3 is 16 residues. The V gene's germline CDR1 is LGHDT and CDR2 YNNKEL (reference sequence). CDR3 sequence (DNA): TGTGCCAGCAGCCAAGGGGACAGACCTCCTAACTATGGCTACACCTTC. Amino acids: CASSQGDRPPNYGYTF.

The chain couples TRBV19 to TRBJ2-6; 7 bases fit TRBD1. The CDR3 is made up of 16 amino acids. Trimming cost V 1 base and J 2 bases; bases outside gene matches: 2. Per germline, CDR1 LNHDA and CDR2 SQIVND (reference sequence). CDR3 DNA: TGTGCCAGTAGTATAGGAGGGACAGCTGGGGCCAACGTCCTGACTTTC. It codes for CASSIGGTAGANVLTF.

V gene TRBV7-9 combines with J gene TRBJ2-1; 7 bases line up with TRBD2. There are 14 residues in the CDR3. J lost 9 bases, V lost 1 base, and 6 bases had no gene match. Germline assignment: CDR1 SEHNR and CDR2 FQNEAQ (reference sequence). The CDR3 nucleotides are TGTGCCAGCAGCTTAGTACCGGGGAGGGCTGAGCAGTTCTTC. This encodes CASSLVPGRAEQFF.

This clone has just one count. The chain's CDR3 is CASSQDGTGELFF. The CDR3 DNA sequence: TGTGCCAGCAGCCAAGACGGGACCGGGGAGCTGTTTTTT. The chain has TRBV3-1 (or the pseudogene TRBV3-2) and TRBJ2-2, with D hard to call. The germline V and J ends were trimmed by 0 bases and 5 bases, with 4 bases remaining between them. CDR1 and CDR2 (germline): LGHDT, YNNKEL (reference sequence). This CDR3 region has 13 residues.

This clone appeared a few times. The chain combines TRBV7-8 with TRBJ1-1; 7 nucleotides line up with TRBD1. Germline V CDR1 and CDR2: SGHVS, FQNEAQ. This CDR3 spans 15 amino acids. With 2 bases clipped from V and 1 base from J, the junction kept 4 bases outside the gene matches. The CDR3 DNA is TGTGCCAGCAGCTTATTCCCAGGGGGGAACACTGAAGCTTTCTTT. Amino acids: CASSLFPGGNTEAFF. Together with reference TRBV7-8 and TRBJ1-1, the CDR3 gives the full variable domain: GAGVSQSPRYKVAKRGQDVALRCDPISGHVSLFWYQQALGQGPEFLTYFQNEAQLDKSGLPSDRFFAERPEGSVSTLKIQRTQQEDSAVYLCASSLFPGGNTEAFFGQGTRLTVV.

This sequence joins TRBV12-3 or TRBV12-4 and TRBJ1-1; 8 nucleotides line up with TRBD1. The CDR3 extends over 12 amino acids. After removal of 3 bases from V and 6 bases from J, the junction contained 0 bases not matched to a gene. CDR3 bases: TGTGCCAGCAGTTTGGACAGGGCTGAAGCTTTCTTT. The encoded protein is CASSLDRAEAFF.

This clone was detected only once. The rearrangement joins TRBV3-1 (or the pseudogene TRBV3-2) to TRBJ1-5; D remains ambiguous. V was pared by 0 bases and J by 5 bases, with 11 bases between. Germline CDR1 LGHDT, CDR2 YNNKEL (reference sequence). The CDR3 contains 15 residues. The CDR3 DNA sequence: TGTGCCAGCAGCCAAGATCCGAGTTCGTATCAGCCCCAGCATTTT. Its translation: CASSQDPSSYQPQHF.

DNA for the CDR3: TGTGCCAGCAGTGATGGCCCGAACACCGGGGAGCTGTTTTTT. It yields the protein CASSDGPNTGELFF. The rearrangement uses TRBV6-4 and TRBJ2-2; no clear D gene. V was cut by 3 bases and J by 0 bases, with 5 bases left in between. This CDR3 is 14 amino acids long. The germline gives CDR1 MRHNA, CDR2 SNTAGT.

This rearrangement joins TRBV2 to TRBJ1-2; 9 bases are a match to TRBD1. The length of the CDR3 is 12 residues. With 9 bases clipped from V and 5 bases from J, the junction kept 4 bases outside the gene matches. The germline CDR1 and CDR2 sequences are SNHLY and FYNNEI. CDR3 DNA: TGTGCCAGGGACAGGGGATCTTATGGCTACACCTTC. Its translation: CARDRGSYGYTF.

The V call is TRBV3-1 (or the pseudogene TRBV3-2), the J call TRBJ1-6; D is unclear. Germline V gene sequence: CDR1 LGHDT, CDR2 YNNKEL (reference sequence). V was shortened by 4 bases and J by 10 bases, with 11 bases between the two germline ends. There are 13 residues in the CDR3. The CDR3 protein is CASSPHPQSPLHF. DNA of the CDR3: TGTGCCAGCAGCCCACATCCCCAATCACCCCTCCACTTT.

This clone showed up just once. The chain couples TRBV14 to TRBJ2-7; TRBD2 matches at 8 bases. Germline V gene sequence: CDR1 SGHDN, CDR2 FVKESK. The CDR3 runs to 15 residues. Trimming at V came to 2 bases and at J to 2 bases, leaving 5 bases not matched to a gene. DNA for the CDR3: TGTGCCAGCAGCCAAATGGGACTAGTACCCTACGAGCAGTACTTC. Translation gives CASSQMGLVPYEQYF.

This chain links TRBV18 with TRBJ1-2; 9 bases match TRBD1. There are 13 residues in the CDR3. Losses at the gene ends were 4 bases for V and 6 bases for J; bases not matched to a gene: 3. CDR1 KGHSH and CDR2 LQKENI come from the germline V gene. CDR3 DNA: TGTGCCAGCTCACGGGACAGGGACGATGGCTACACCTTC. Its translation: CASSRDRDDGYTF.